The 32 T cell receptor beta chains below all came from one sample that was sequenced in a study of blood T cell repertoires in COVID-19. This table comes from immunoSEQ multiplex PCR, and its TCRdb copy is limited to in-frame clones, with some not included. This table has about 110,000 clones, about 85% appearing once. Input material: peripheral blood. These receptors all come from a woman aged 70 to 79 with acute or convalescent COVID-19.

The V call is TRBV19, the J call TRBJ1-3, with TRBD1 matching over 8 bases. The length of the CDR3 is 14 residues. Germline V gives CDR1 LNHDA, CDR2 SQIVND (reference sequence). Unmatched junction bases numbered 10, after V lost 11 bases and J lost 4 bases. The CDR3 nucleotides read TGTGCCCCCACCCAGGGGGCGAGAGGAAACACCATATATTTT. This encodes CAPTQGARGNTIYF.

This chain's CDR3 is CASSGDRYGYTF. CDR3 nucleotides: TGTGCCAGCAGTGGGGACAGGTATGGCTACACCTTC. This chain connects TRBV28 to TRBJ1-2; 8 nucleotides match TRBD1. The CDR3 sequence is 12 residues long. Germline loops: CDR1 MDHEN, CDR2 SYDVKM. J lost 5 bases, V lost 5 bases, and 1 base had no gene match.

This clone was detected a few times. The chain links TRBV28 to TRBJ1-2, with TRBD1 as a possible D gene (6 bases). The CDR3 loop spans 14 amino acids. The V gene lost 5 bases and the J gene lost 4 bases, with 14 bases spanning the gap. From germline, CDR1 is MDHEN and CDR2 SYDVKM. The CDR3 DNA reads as TGTGCCAGCAGTACAGGGCCCCGGGGCTATGGCTACACCTTC. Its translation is CASSTGPRGYGYTF.

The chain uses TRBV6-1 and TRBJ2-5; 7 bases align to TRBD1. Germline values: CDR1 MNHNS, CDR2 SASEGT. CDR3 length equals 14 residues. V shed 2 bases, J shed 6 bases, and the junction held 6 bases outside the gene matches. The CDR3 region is CASSESRGGKTQYF. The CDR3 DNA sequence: TGTGCCAGCAGTGAATCACGAGGGGGCAAGACCCAGTACTTC.

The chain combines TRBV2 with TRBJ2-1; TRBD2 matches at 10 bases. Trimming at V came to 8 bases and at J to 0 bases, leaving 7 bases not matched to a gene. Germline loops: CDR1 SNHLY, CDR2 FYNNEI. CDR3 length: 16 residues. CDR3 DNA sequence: TGTGCCAGCTTGGGACTAGCGCCGTTCTCCTACAATGAGCAGTTCTTC. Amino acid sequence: CASLGLAPFSYNEQFF.

As DNA, the CDR3 is TGTGCCAGCAGCTCGACTAGCGGGAGAGGGAGACGAGTCGACGAGCAGTACTTC. It yields the protein CASSSTSGRGRRVDEQYF. The chain employs TRBV3-1 (or the pseudogene TRBV3-2) and TRBJ2-7, with 12 bases aligning to TRBD2. CDR1 is LGHDT and CDR2 is YNNKEL in the germline V gene (reference sequence). J lost 5 bases, V lost 5 bases, and 16 bases had no gene match. This CDR3 comprises 18 residues.

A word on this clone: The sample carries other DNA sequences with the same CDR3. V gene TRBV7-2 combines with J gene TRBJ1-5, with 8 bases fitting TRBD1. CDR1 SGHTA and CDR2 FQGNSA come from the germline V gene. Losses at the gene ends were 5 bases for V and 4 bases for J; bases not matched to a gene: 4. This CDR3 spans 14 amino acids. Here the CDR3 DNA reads TGTGCCAGCAGCCTAAGACAGGGGAATCAGCCCCAGCATTTT. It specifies CASSLRQGNQPQHF.

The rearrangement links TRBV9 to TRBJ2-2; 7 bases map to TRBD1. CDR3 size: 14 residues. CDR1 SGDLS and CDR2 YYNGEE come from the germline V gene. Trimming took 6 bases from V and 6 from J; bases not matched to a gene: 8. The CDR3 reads CASNRDSGAGELFF. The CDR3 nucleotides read TGTGCCAGCAACCGGGACAGCGGAGCCGGGGAGCTGTTTTTT.

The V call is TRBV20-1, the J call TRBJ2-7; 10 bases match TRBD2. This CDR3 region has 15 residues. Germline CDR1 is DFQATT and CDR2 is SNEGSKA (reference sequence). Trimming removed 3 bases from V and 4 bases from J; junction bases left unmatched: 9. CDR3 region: CSASGASGSNYEQYF. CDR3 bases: TGCAGTGCTAGTGGAGCTAGCGGGAGTAATTACGAGCAGTACTTC.

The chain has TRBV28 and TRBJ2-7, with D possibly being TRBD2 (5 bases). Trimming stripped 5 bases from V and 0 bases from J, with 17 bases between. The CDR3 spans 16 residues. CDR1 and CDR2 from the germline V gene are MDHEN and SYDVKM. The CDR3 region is CASSAGVRATSYEQYF. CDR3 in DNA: TGTGCCAGCAGTGCCGGTGTGAGGGCAACCTCCTACGAGCAGTACTTC.

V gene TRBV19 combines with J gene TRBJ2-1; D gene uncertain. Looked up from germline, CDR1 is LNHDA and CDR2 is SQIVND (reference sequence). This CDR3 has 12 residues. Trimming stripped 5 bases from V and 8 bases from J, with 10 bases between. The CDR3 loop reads CASSLTQDEQFF. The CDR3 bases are TGTGCCAGTAGTCTTACTCAGGATGAGCAGTTCTTC.

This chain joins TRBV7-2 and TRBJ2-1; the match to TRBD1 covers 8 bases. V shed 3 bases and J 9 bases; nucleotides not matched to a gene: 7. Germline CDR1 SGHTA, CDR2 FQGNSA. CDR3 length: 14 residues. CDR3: CASSFGRGLGEQFF. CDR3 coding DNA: TGTGCCAGCAGCTTCGGCAGGGGGCTCGGTGAGCAGTTCTTC.

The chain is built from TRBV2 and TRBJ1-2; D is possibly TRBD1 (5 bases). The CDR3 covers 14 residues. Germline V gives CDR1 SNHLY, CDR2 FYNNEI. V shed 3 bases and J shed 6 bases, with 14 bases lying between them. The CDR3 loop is CASSEQGAAHGYTF. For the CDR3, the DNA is TGTGCCAGCAGTGAGCAGGGCGCAGCACATGGCTACACCTTC.

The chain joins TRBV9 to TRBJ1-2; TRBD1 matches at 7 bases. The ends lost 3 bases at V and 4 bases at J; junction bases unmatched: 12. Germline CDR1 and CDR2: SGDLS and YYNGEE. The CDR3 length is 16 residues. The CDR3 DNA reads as TGTGCCAGCAGCGCTGCGACAGGGCCTGGGGGCTATGGCTACACCTTC. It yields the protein CASSAATGPGGYGYTF.

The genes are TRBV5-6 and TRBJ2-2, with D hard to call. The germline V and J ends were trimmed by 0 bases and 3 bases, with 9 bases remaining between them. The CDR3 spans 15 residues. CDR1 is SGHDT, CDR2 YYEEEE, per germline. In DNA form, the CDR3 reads TGTGCCAGCAGCTTGGGGTCGGTTTACACCGGGGAGCTGTTTTTT. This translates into CASSLGSVYTGELFF.

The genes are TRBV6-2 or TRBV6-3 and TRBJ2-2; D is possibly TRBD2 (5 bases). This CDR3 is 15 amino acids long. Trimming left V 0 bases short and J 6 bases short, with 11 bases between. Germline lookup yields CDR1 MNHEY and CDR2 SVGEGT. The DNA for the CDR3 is TGTGCCAGCAGTTACTCGGTCAACGGGGCCGGGGAGCTGTTTTTT. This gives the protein CASSYSVNGAGELFF.

The DNA for the CDR3 is TGTGCCAGCAGTGACCCCCACTCAGGGGGCAATGAGCAGTTCTTC. This translates into CASSDPHSGGNEQFF. The chain joins TRBV2 to TRBJ2-1; TRBD1 aligns across 7 bases. Germline V lookup: CDR1 SNHLY, CDR2 FYNNEI. The CDR3 consists of 15 residues. V trimming: 3 bases; J trimming: 6 bases; junction bases outside the gene matches: 8.

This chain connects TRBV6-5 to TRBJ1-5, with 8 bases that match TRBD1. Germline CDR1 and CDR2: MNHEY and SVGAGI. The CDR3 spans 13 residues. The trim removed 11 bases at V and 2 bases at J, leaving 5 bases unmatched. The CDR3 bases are TGTGCCTCTATGGACAGGGGCAATCAGCCCCAGCATTTT. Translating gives CASMDRGNQPQHF.

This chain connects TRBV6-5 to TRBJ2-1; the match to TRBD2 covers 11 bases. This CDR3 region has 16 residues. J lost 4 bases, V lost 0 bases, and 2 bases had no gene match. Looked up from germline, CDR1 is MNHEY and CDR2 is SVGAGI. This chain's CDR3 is CASSYSGLAVYNEQFF. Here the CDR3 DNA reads TGTGCCAGCAGTTACTCGGGACTAGCGGTGTACAATGAGCAGTTCTTC.

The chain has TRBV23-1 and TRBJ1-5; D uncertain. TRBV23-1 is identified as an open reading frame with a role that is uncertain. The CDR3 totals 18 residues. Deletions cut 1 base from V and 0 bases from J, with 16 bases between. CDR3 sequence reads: CASSQFHVEPHSNQPQHF. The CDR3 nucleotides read TGCGCCAGCAGTCAATTCCACGTAGAGCCGCATAGCAATCAGCCCCAGCATTTT.

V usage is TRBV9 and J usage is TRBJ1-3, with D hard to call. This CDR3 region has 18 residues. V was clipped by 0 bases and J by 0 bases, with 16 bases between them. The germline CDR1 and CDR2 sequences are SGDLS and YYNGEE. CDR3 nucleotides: TGTGCCAGCAGCGTAGCCCCACTATCCCACATCTCTGGAAACACCATATATTTT. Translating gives CASSVAPLSHISGNTIYF.

This CDR3 reads CASSFSYSGVNGYTF. DNA for the CDR3: TGTGCCAGCAGTTTTTCCTACTCGGGAGTCAATGGCTACACCTTC. The chain couples TRBV7-8 to TRBJ1-2, with D hard to call. The germline CDR1 and CDR2 sequences are SGHVS and FQNEAQ. Trimming removed 6 bases at V and 6 bases at J, with 20 bases between. This CDR3 is built from 15 residues.

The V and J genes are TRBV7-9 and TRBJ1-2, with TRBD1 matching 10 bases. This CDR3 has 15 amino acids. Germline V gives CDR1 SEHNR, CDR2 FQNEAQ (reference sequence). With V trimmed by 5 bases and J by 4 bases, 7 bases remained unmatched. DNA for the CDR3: TGTGCCAGCAGCACCGACAGGGGGCAAGGCTATGGCTACACCTTC. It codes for CASSTDRGQGYGYTF.

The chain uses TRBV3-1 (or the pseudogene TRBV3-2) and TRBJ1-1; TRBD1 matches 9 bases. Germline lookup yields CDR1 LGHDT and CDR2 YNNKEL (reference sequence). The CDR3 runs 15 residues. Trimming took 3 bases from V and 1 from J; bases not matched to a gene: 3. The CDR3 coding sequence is TGTGCCAGCAGCCACGGGACAGGGAAGAACACTGAAGCTTTCTTT. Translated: CASSHGTGKNTEAFF.

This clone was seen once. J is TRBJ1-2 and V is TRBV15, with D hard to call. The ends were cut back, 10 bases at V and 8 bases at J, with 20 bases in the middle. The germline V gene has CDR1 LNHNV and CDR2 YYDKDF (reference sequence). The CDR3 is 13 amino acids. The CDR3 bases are TGTGCCAAGGCGACGGGAGAGAGGAGCGGCTACACCTTC. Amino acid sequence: CAKATGERSGYTF.

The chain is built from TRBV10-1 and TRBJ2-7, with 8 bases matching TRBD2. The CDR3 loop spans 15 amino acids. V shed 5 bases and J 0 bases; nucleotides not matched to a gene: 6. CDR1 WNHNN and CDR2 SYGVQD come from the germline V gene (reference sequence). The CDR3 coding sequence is TGCGCCAGCAGTCTAGCGGGTTATAGCTCCTACGAGCAGTACTTC. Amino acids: CASSLAGYSSYEQYF.

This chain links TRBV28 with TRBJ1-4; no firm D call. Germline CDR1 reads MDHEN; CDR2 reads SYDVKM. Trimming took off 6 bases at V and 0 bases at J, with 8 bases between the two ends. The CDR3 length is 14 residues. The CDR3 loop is CASRTGTTNEKLFF. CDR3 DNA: TGTGCCAGCAGGACCGGGACAACTAATGAAAAACTGTTTTTT.

The CDR3 DNA is TGTGCCAGCAGCCCCCGACAGGGAAGCACTGAAGCTTTCTTT. Its translation: CASSPRQGSTEAFF. The rearrangement uses TRBV2 and TRBJ1-1; 7 positions agree with TRBD1. The CDR3 covers 14 residues. Germline V gives CDR1 SNHLY, CDR2 FYNNEI. V lost 6 bases to trimming and J lost 4 bases; unmatched junction nucleotides: 8.

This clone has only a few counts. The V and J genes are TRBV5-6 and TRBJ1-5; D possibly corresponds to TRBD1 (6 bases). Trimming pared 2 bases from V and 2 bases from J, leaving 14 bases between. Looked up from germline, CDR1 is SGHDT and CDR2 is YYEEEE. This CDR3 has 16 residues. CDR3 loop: CASSLKPGVGNQPQHF. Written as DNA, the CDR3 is TGTGCCAGCAGCTTAAAACCAGGGGTGGGCAATCAGCCCCAGCATTTT.

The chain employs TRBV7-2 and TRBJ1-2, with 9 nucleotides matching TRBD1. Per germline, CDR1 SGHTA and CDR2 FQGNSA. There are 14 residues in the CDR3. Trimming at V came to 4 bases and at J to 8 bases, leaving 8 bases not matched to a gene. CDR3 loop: CASSSHRGPWGYTF. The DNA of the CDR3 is TGTGCCAGCAGCTCTCACAGGGGGCCATGGGGCTACACCTTC.

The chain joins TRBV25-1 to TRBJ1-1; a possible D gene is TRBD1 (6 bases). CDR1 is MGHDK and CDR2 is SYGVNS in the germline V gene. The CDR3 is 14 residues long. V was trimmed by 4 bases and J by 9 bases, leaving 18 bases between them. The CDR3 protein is CASSAPGGGRQAFF. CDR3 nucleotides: TGTGCCAGCAGTGCCCCTGGGGGGGGGCGCCAAGCTTTCTTT. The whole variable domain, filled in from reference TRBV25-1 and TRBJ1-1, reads EADIYQTPRYLVIGTGKKITLECSQTMGHDKMYWYQQDPGMELHLIHYSYGVNSTEKGDLSSESTVSRIRTEHFPLTLESARPSHTSQYLCASSAPGGGRQAFFGQGTRLTVV.

The CDR3: CASSTRTGGKYGYTF. The CDR3 DNA reads as TGTGCCAGTAGCACAAGGACAGGGGGTAAATATGGCTACACCTTC. This chain links TRBV19 with TRBJ1-2; 10 nucleotides align to TRBD1. This CDR3 spans 15 amino acids. V was pared by 6 bases and J by 5 bases, with 9 bases of the junction left unmatched. The V gene's germline CDR1 is LNHDA and CDR2 SQIVND (reference sequence).